Listed below are T cell receptor beta chains from one sample, sequenced in a study of T cells after yellow fever vaccination. TCRdb independently ran MiXCR on the 5' RACE reads; one entry per CDR3 protein. The sample includes some 340,000 distinct CDR3 sequences, over 3.5% of them seen just once. Specimen: PBMCs, collected 5 days after the yellow fever booster vaccination. The receptor source for this set is a man aged 18 to 35 who received the YFV17D yellow fever vaccine. The CDR3 runs from the conserved cysteine through the conserved F or W. Fields, in order: J gene, CDR3 length, V gene, CDR3 protein.

TRBJ1-2 16 TRBV29-1 CSVVTRSTGILYGYTF
TRBJ1-6 13 TRBV7-9 CASSQGENSPLHF
TRBJ1-1 16 TRBV6-2/TRBV6-3 CASSYRGKTWNTEAFF
TRBJ2-7 14 TRBV7-3 CASRDGTGVHEQYF
TRBJ1-3 14 TRBV5-1 CASSLDNSGNTIYF
TRBJ2-1 20 TRBV6-2/TRBV6-3 CASSYSPGLAGYASYNEQFF
TRBJ1-4 14 TRBV20-1 CSARRAGDNEKLFF
TRBJ1-2 14 TRBV20-1 CSATFGGTSYGYTF
TRBJ2-6 18 TRBV7-8 CASSVNRVYFSGANVLTF
TRBJ2-3 13 TRBV19 CASSIVAADTQYF
TRBJ1-6 15 TRBV5-6 CASSWDRKYNSPLHF
TRBJ2-2 14 TRBV12-3/TRBV12-4 CASRRTGFAGELFF
TRBJ2-7 11 TRBV20-1 CSARDRDWQYF
TRBJ1-6 14 TRBV5-5 CASSLRIPDSPLHF
TRBJ2-1 12 TRBV20-1 CSARRQGYEQFF
TRBJ2-7 14 TRBV11-2 CASSFGQGVYEQYF
TRBJ2-5 14 TRBV6-5 CASTETGYQETQYF
TRBJ1-1 16 TRBV5-1 CASSKGQGISNTEAFF
TRBJ2-1 15 TRBV20-1 CSADLGLAGYNEQFF
TRBJ2-4 14 TRBV29-1 CSVVFVGTDNIQYF
TRBJ2-5 15 TRBV7-9 CASSPLGGWQETQYF
TRBJ1-6 17 TRBV6-5 CASSSIGATGYNSPLHF
TRBJ2-7 13 TRBV18 CASSPPGAREQYF
TRBJ2-1 16 TRBV29-1 CSVGGLDRSSYNEQFF
TRBJ1-2 11 TRBV29-1 CSVGQFDGYTF
TRBJ2-1 13 TRBV9 CASSGTGHNEQFF
TRBJ2-1 15 TRBV5-1 CASRDLTGVKNEQFF
TRBJ2-5 12 TRBV29-1 CSVGTSAETQYF
TRBJ1-2 16 TRBV15 CATSRDRPTPNYGYTF
TRBJ2-2 16 TRBV19 CASSEWRAANTGELFF
TRBJ2-2 15 TRBV5-6 CASSFRDSNTGELFF
TRBJ1-4 14 TRBV6-2/TRBV6-3 CASTRGQGREKLFF
TRBJ1-5 16 TRBV4-2 CASSQERPSGAQPQHF
TRBJ2-7 16 TRBV3-1 CASSQDWARGSYEQYF
TRBJ2-7 14 TRBV12-3/TRBV12-4 CASSLVGFSGEQYF
TRBJ2-3 16 TRBV7-9 CASSPNPRQHTDTQYF
TRBJ2-2 14 TRBV12-3/TRBV12-4 CASSFVGNPGELFF
TRBJ1-1 12 TRBV5-1 CASSSQGEGAFF
TRBJ2-4 15 TRBV28 CASSATADTKNIQYF
TRBJ2-2 17 TRBV5-1 CASSGGTAPSNTGELFF
TRBJ1-2 16 TRBV4-1 CASSQGADRANYGYTF
TRBJ1-1 13 TRBV30 CAWNAGGNTEAFF
TRBJ1-1 14 TRBV7-2 CASSPGQYHTEAFF